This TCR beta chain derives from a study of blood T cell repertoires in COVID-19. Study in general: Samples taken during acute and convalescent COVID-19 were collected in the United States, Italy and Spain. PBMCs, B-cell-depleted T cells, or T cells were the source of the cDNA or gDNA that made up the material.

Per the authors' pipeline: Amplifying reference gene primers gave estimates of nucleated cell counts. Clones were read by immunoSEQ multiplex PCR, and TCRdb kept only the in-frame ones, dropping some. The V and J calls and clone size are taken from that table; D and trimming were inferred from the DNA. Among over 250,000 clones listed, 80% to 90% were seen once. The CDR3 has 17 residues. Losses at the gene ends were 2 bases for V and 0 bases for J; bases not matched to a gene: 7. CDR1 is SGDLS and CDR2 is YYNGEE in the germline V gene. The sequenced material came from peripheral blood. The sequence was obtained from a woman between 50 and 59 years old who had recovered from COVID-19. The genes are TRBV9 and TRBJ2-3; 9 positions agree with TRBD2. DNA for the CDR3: TGTGCCAGCAGCGTCGGTAGCGGGGGACTCAGCACAGATACGCAGTATTTT. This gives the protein CASSVGSGGLSTDTQYF.